These 23 T cell receptor beta chains were all obtained from the same sample, sequenced in a study of CD8+ T cells in alopecia areata. Extraction and reverse transcription of RNA yielded cDNA as the sequencing template. The repertoire was sequenced with immunoSEQ multiplex PCR; TCRdb's copy has only in-frame clones and lacks some. Among hundreds of thousands of clones listed, more than 45% were seen once. Sequencing was performed on CD4+ T cells sorted from blood, taken at week 0. The receptor source for this set is a human donor with alopecia areata.

This rearrangement joins TRBV4-1 to TRBJ1-1, with D hard to call. The CDR3 length is 14 residues. In germline, CDR1 is MGHRA, CDR2 YSYEKL. Trimming took 6 bases from V and 3 from J, leaving 14 bases between them. The CDR3 DNA is TGCGCCAGCAGGGGGATACTTCGAGACACTGAAGCTTTCTTT. Translating gives CASRGILRDTEAFF.

The chain links TRBV7-7 to TRBJ2-2, with D uncertain. CDR3 length: 14 amino acids. Trimming stripped 5 bases from V and 8 bases from J, with 15 bases between. From germline, CDR1 is SSHAT and CDR2 FNYEAQ (reference sequence). The CDR3 sequence: CASSPGPQAGELFF. The CDR3 region has the DNA TGTGCCAGCAGCCCCGGTCCTCAGGCGGGGGAGCTGTTTTTT.

This chain joins TRBV7-2 and TRBJ2-1, with TRBD1 as a possible D gene (5 bases). Trimming cost V 7 bases and J 8 bases, with 18 bases left between them. Germline V gene data show CDR1 as SGHTA and CDR2 as FQGNSA. This CDR3 comprises 14 residues. The CDR3: CASTSYLQGDEQFF. Here the CDR3 DNA reads TGTGCCAGCACTTCCTATCTTCAGGGTGATGAGCAGTTCTTC.

This chain joins TRBV30 and TRBJ1-3; perhaps TRBD1 as D (5 bases). Trimming cost V 3 bases and J 5 bases, with 8 bases left between them. Germline V lookup: CDR1 GTSNPN, CDR2 SVGIG (reference sequence). The CDR3 spans 12 residues. The CDR3 DNA reads as TGTGCCTGGAGGCCAGGGCGAAACACCATATATTTT. It translates to CAWRPGRNTIYF. The full variable domain, with the rest looked up from reference TRBV30 and TRBJ1-3, is SQTIHQWPATLVQPVGSPLSLECTVEGTSNPNLYWYRQAAGRGLQLLFYSVGIGQISSEVPQNLSASRPQDRQFILSSKKLLLSDSGFYLCAWRPGRNTIYFGEGSWLTVV.

CDR3 coding DNA: TGTGCCAGCATGGGGACATCAGACACCGGGGAGCTGTTTTTT. Its translation is CASMGTSDTGELFF. The chain is built from TRBV13 and TRBJ2-2, with TRBD1 as a possible D gene (6 bases). Germline V gene data show CDR1 as PRHDT and CDR2 as FYEKMQ (reference sequence). V lost 7 bases and J lost 3, with 12 bases in between. This CDR3 has 14 amino acids.

In its sample, this clone was seen once. The genes are TRBV5-1 and TRBJ2-7, with D perhaps matching TRBD1 (6 bases). Germline V CDR1 and CDR2: SGHRS, YFSETQ. CDR3 size: 16 residues. Between the trimmed V and J ends, which lost 0 bases and 4 bases, there was a span of 17 bases. The CDR3 coding sequence is TGCGCCAGCAGCTTGGTATGGTCCGCAGGGGATTACGAGCAGTACTTC. Its protein product is CASSLVWSAGDYEQYF.

V gene TRBV5-6 combines with J gene TRBJ2-1; D is unclear. The V gene's germline CDR1 is SGHDT and CDR2 YYEEEE. This CDR3 contains 15 residues. The V end was cut by 3 bases, the J end by 1 base, with 11 bases between. The chain's CDR3 is CASSSLWGSYNEQFF. The CDR3 region has the DNA TGTGCCAGCAGCTCCCTGTGGGGATCCTACAATGAGCAGTTCTTC.

J is TRBJ2-7 and V is TRBV27; D perhaps matches TRBD1 (6 bases). CDR1 and CDR2 from the germline V gene are MNHEY and SMNVEV (reference sequence). The V gene lost 7 bases and the J gene lost 4 bases, with 20 bases spanning the gap. CDR3 length: 15 residues. The CDR3, as DNA: TGTGCCAGCACCCCCGTACAGGGACGAGGTTACGAGCAGTACTTC. Its protein is CASTPVQGRGYEQYF.

The rearrangement uses TRBV5-4 and TRBJ2-7; a possible D gene is TRBD2 (5 bases). The V and J ends lost 1 base and 3 bases respectively, with 11 bases between them. The CDR3 is 14 amino acids. Germline CDR1 reads SGHNT; CDR2 reads YYREEE (reference sequence). CDR3 loop: CASSLWPRDYEQYF. In DNA form, the CDR3 reads TGTGCCAGCAGCTTGTGGCCCCGGGACTACGAGCAGTACTTC.

The J gene is TRBJ2-1, the V gene TRBV11-3; perhaps TRBD1 as D (6 bases). Between the trimmed V and J ends, which lost 2 bases and 7 bases, there was a span of 15 bases. This CDR3 comprises 15 residues. Germline assignment: CDR1 SGHNT and CDR2 YENEEA. In nucleotides, the CDR3 is TGTGCCAGCAGCTTACAGTCAGGGGTTGAGAATGAGCAGTTCTTC. Translating gives CASSLQSGVENEQFF.

V usage is TRBV6-5 and J usage is TRBJ1-1; D is undetermined. V was pared by 0 bases and J by 0 bases, with 11 bases between. CDR1 and CDR2 (germline): MNHEY, SVGAGI. CDR3 length equals 16 residues. Here the CDR3 DNA reads TGTGCCAGCAGTTACTCGGTAGCCGCTATGAACACTGAAGCTTTCTTT. It translates to CASSYSVAAMNTEAFF.

The chain joins TRBV6-5 to TRBJ1-2; 8 bases map to TRBD1. Germline lookup yields CDR1 MNHEY and CDR2 SVGAGI. The J segment lost 4 bases and the V segment lost 5 bases, leaving 9 bases of the junction unmatched. The CDR3 has 15 residues. CDR3 loop: CASSTLGTGPYGYTF. The DNA for the CDR3 is TGTGCCAGCAGTACCCTAGGGACAGGACCCTATGGCTACACCTTC.

This clone was seen just once. J is TRBJ1-4 and V is TRBV20-1; no definite D call. From germline, CDR1 is DFQATT and CDR2 SNEGSKA (reference sequence). The length of the CDR3 is 10 residues. V was cut by 2 bases and J by 14 bases, with 9 bases left in between. CDR3 region: CSARLDTLFF. CDR3 in DNA: TGCAGTGCTAGACTTGACACGCTGTTTTTT.

This chain links TRBV30 with TRBJ2-3; D call uncertain. Trimming removed 3 bases at V and 0 bases at J, with 10 bases between. The length of the CDR3 is 14 residues. CDR1 and CDR2 (germline): GTSNPN, SVGIG (reference sequence). CDR3 in amino acids: CAWSRWGSTDTQYF. Written as DNA, the CDR3 is TGTGCCTGGAGCCGGTGGGGTAGCACAGATACGCAGTATTTT.

The J gene is TRBJ2-4, the V gene TRBV15; TRBD1 agrees at 7 bases. The germline CDR1 and CDR2 sequences are LNHNV and YYDKDF (reference sequence). V trimming: 5 bases; J trimming: 0 bases; junction bases outside the gene matches: 10. CDR3 length: 17 residues. The CDR3 bases are TGTGCCACCAGCCGAAGTAACGACAGGGTAGCCAAAAACATTCAGTACTTC. It encodes CATSRSNDRVAKNIQYF. Drawing the rest from reference TRBV15 and TRBJ2-4, the complete variable domain is DAMVIQNPRYQVTQFGKPVTLSCSQTLNHNVMYWYQQKSSQAPKLLFHYYDKDFNNEADTPDNFQSRRPNTSFCFLDIRSPGLGDTAMYLCATSRSNDRVAKNIQYFGAGTRLSVL.

The chain joins TRBV2 to TRBJ2-6, with D maybe TRBD1 (8 bases). Germline loops: CDR1 SNHLY, CDR2 FYNNEI. Trimming shortened V by 9 bases and J by 0 bases, and 24 bases separated the two germline ends. The CDR3 is 19 amino acids. The CDR3 loop is CARRAGDRTKDSGANVLTF. CDR3 DNA sequence: TGTGCCAGAAGGGCGGGGGACAGGACTAAGGACTCTGGGGCCAACGTCCTGACTTTC.

V usage is TRBV11-2 and J usage is TRBJ2-7; D gene ambiguous. The germline gives CDR1 SGHAT, CDR2 FQNNGV. The length of the CDR3 is 15 residues. The V end lost 5 bases, the J end lost 2 bases, and 16 bases lay between the germline ends. CDR3 sequence reads: CASSILTGLTYEQYF. CDR3 DNA: TGTGCCAGCAGCATCCTGACGGGCTTGACCTACGAGCAGTACTTC.

The chain is built from TRBV18 and TRBJ1-1; D possibly corresponds to TRBD1 (6 bases). Per the germline V gene, CDR1 is KGHSH and CDR2 is LQKENI. Trimming cost V 6 bases and J 1 base, with 9 bases left between them. CDR3 length: 13 residues. CDR3 coding DNA: TGTGCCAGCTCCCAGGGGCGGAACACTGAAGCTTTCTTT. It specifies CASSQGRNTEAFF.

About this clone: The sample contains more than one DNA sequence encoding this CDR3. The chain employs TRBV18 and TRBJ1-1; D remains unclear. From germline, CDR1 is KGHSH and CDR2 LQKENI. This CDR3 is built from 13 residues. V shed 6 bases and J shed 0 bases, with 8 bases lying between them. CDR3: CASSPDLNTEAFF. The DNA for the CDR3 is TGTGCCAGCTCGCCCGACTTGAACACTGAAGCTTTCTTT.

This clone has more than one count but fewer than ten. J is TRBJ2-6 and V is TRBV5-1; either TRBD1 or TRBD2 may supply D (5 bases each). V lost 3 bases and J 0 bases, leaving 7 bases between the germline ends. CDR3 length: 15 amino acids. CDR1 is SGHRS and CDR2 is YFSETQ in the germline V gene. CDR3 protein: CASSYGGSGANVLTF. The CDR3 nucleotides read TGCGCCAGCAGCTATGGGGGCTCTGGGGCCAACGTCCTGACTTTC.

This clone qualifies as medium-sized (0.01 to 0.1%). The same CDR3 arises from other DNA sequences in this sample as well. The chain is built from TRBV11-2 and TRBJ2-7; D gene ambiguous. The germline V gene has CDR1 SGHAT and CDR2 FQNNGV. This CDR3 comprises 12 residues. With 5 bases removed from V and 4 bases from J, the gap between germline ends came to 9 bases. The CDR3 protein is CASSLDRYEQYF. In nucleotides, the CDR3 is TGTGCCAGCAGCCTTGACCGTTACGAGCAGTACTTC.

V and J are TRBV9 and TRBJ2-5; a possible D gene is TRBD2 (5 bases). The germline gives CDR1 SGDLS, CDR2 YYNGEE. The CDR3 consists of 15 residues. V lost 0 bases and J 2 bases, leaving 11 bases between the germline ends. This CDR3 is CASSVAGGLQETQYF. The CDR3 region has the DNA TGTGCCAGCAGCGTAGCAGGAGGACTGCAAGAGACCCAGTACTTC.

This clone was seen once. The chain carries TRBV5-1 and TRBJ2-1; 10 nucleotides match TRBD2. V gave up 3 bases and J gave up 6 bases; unmatched junction bases: 3. This CDR3 comprises 14 residues. Germline V gene lookup returns CDR1 SGHRS and CDR2 YFSETQ. CDR3 loop: CASSSLAGVNEQFF. As DNA, the CDR3 is TGCGCCAGCAGCTCCCTAGCGGGGGTCAATGAGCAGTTCTTC.